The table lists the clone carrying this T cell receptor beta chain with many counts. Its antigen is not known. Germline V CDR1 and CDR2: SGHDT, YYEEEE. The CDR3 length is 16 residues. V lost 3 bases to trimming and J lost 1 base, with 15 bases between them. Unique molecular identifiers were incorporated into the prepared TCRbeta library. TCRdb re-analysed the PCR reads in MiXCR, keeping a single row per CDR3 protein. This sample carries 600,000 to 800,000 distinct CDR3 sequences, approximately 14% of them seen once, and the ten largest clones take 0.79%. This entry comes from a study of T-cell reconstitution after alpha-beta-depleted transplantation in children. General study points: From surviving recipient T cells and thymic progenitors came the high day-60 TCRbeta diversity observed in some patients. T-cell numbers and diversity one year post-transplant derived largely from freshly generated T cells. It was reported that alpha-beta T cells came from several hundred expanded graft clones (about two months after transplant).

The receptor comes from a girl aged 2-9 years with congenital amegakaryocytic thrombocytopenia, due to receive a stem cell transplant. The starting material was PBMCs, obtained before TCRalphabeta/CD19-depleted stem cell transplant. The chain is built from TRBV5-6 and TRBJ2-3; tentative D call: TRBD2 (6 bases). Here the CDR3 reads CASSWPGTLRTDTQYF. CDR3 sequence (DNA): TGTGCCAGCAGCTGGCCAGGGACTTTACGCACAGATACGCAGTATTTT.